This entry describes one TCR beta chain. The CDR3 covers 11 residues. Germline loops: CDR1 MGHRA, CDR2 YSYEKL. V was trimmed by 4 bases and J by 6 bases, leaving 5 bases between them. These data belong to a study of blood T cell repertoires in COVID-19. Study-wide background: COVID-19 samples collected from the United States, Italy and Spain covered acute and convalescent phases. In each case, the material was cDNA or gDNA derived from T cells, B-cell-depleted T cells, or PBMCs.

Per the original methods: Reference gene primer amplification gave estimated nucleated cell counts. Assay used: immunoSEQ multiplex PCR; TCRdb lists only in-frame clones, some missing. The DNA gave D and trimming, while V, J and clone size come from that table. This table has roughly 500,000 clones, about 91% appearing once. One Seattle source followed patients from active infection through their disease course. The chain uses TRBV4-1 and TRBJ2-3, with D unresolved. Sample: peripheral blood. The receptor was isolated from a man younger than 30 with COVID-19, enrolled during active disease. CDR3 in DNA: TGCGCCAGCAGCCGTATGGATACGCAGTATTTT. It codes for CASSRMDTQYF.